Following are 26 T cell receptor beta chains from one sample sequenced in a study of CD8 T cells in ankylosing spondylitis. TCRdb ran MiXCR on the 5' RACE reads and lists one entry per CDR3 protein. Of about 260,000 distinct CDR3 sequences listed, 15% to 25% are singletons. Sequencing was done on a sample of blood, either unsorted or a sorted T cell fraction (not recorded which). All receptors derive from a male donor with ankylosing spondylitis or in good health (not recorded which).

This clonotype occurred a few times. The rearrangement joins TRBV28 to TRBJ1-3; 8 bases line up with TRBD1. V was pared by 6 bases and J by 4 bases, with 8 bases of the junction left unmatched. This CDR3 is built from 15 residues. Germline V lookup: CDR1 MDHEN, CDR2 SYDVKM. The CDR3 DNA follows: TGTGCCAGCAGCCGTGGACAGGGTATAGGAAACACCATATATTTT. Translating it yields CASSRGQGIGNTIYF.

The chain combines TRBV12-3 or TRBV12-4 with TRBJ1-5; 11 nucleotides agree with TRBD1. The CDR3 sequence is 18 residues long. Trimming cost V 0 bases and J 7 bases; bases outside gene matches: 11. CDR3: CASSLATGQGAQGQPQHF. CDR3 sequence (DNA): TGTGCCAGCAGTTTAGCAACCGGACAGGGGGCGCAGGGGCAGCCCCAGCATTTT.

This chain links TRBV15 with TRBJ2-2, with a weak D call TRBD2 (6 bases). The germline V gene has CDR1 LNHNV and CDR2 YYDKDF (reference sequence). Trimming stripped 7 bases from V and 7 bases from J, with 19 bases between. The CDR3 sequence is 15 residues long. In nucleotides, the CDR3 is TGTGCCACCAACGACTTGCGGGGAGGCGGCGGGGAGCTGTTTTTT. This encodes CATNDLRGGGGELFF.

This clonotype showed up just a few times. The chain combines TRBV27 with TRBJ1-3; possibly TRBD1 for D (5 bases). Trimming pared 5 bases from V and 0 bases from J, leaving 14 bases between. Germline V gene lookup returns CDR1 MNHEY and CDR2 SMNVEV (reference sequence). The CDR3 is 16 residues long. The CDR3 sequence: CASSPSTVSSGNTIYF. The CDR3 DNA sequence: TGTGCCAGCAGTCCCTCGACAGTTAGCTCTGGAAACACCATATATTTT.

A few counts support this clonotype. This chain links TRBV12-3 or TRBV12-4 with TRBJ1-4, with D hard to call. V lost 7 bases to trimming and J lost 8 bases, with 14 bases between them. The CDR3 runs 13 residues. CDR3 amino acids: CASKDARAEKLFF. The CDR3 DNA is TGTGCCAGCAAGGACGCTCGAGCCGAAAAACTGTTTTTT.

The chain is built from TRBV6-2 or TRBV6-3 and TRBJ1-2; D perhaps matches TRBD1 (5 bases). Germline V gives CDR1 MNHEY, CDR2 SVGEGT. Trimming left V 7 bases short and J 7 bases short, with 13 bases between. This CDR3 is 12 amino acids long. The DNA for the CDR3 is TGTGCCAGCACCCTGTGGGGGTCTGGCTACACCTTC. Amino acids: CASTLWGSGYTF.

This clonotype has a handful of counts. This sequence joins TRBV6-1 and TRBJ1-5; 10 bases agree with TRBD1. Germline V gives CDR1 MNHNS, CDR2 SASEGT. The CDR3 length is 15 residues. The ends lost 4 bases at V and 5 bases at J; junction bases unmatched: 5. The CDR3 sequence is CASSGPGTGDQPQHF. As DNA, the CDR3 is TGTGCCAGCAGTGGACCCGGGACAGGGGATCAGCCCCAGCATTTT.

This clonotype has more than one count but fewer than ten. This chain joins TRBV21-1 and TRBJ1-1; TRBD1 reflects the table's D call only, with no check against the DNA. TRBV21-1 is recorded as a pseudogene. The CDR3 covers 15 residues. The CDR3 is CASSKVRGACTEAFF. In nucleotides, the CDR3 is TGTGCCAGCAGCAAAGTACGGGGGGCTTGCACTGAAGCTTTCTTT.

The V call is TRBV10-3, the J call TRBJ2-1, with D possibly being TRBD2 (6 bases). V was shortened by 0 bases and J by 1 base, with 25 bases between the two germline ends. The CDR3 is made up of 21 amino acids. Germline lookup yields CDR1 ENHRY and CDR2 SYGVKD. This chain's CDR3 is CAISESVPPEWREASYNEQFF. The CDR3 DNA is TGTGCCATCAGTGAGTCGGTTCCGCCTGAGTGGCGGGAAGCGTCCTACAATGAGCAGTTCTTC.

The chain has TRBV7-9 and TRBJ1-4, with TRBD1 as a possible D gene (5 bases). Germline V lookup: CDR1 SEHNR, CDR2 FQNEAQ (reference sequence). The ends were cut back, 5 bases at V and 6 bases at J, with 16 bases in the middle. The CDR3 runs to 15 residues. This chain's CDR3 is CASSIRQTTDEKLFF. The DNA for the CDR3 is TGTGCCAGCAGCATCAGACAGACGACAGATGAAAAACTGTTTTTT.

This sequence joins TRBV5-1 and TRBJ2-2; 13 nucleotides match TRBD2. The germline V gene encodes CDR1 SGHRS and CDR2 YFSETQ. The CDR3 spans 16 residues. J lost 9 bases, V lost 3 bases, and 8 bases had no gene match. CDR3 sequence: CASSSSTSGGARELFF. In DNA form, the CDR3 reads TGCGCCAGCAGCTCTTCTACTAGCGGGGGGGCCCGGGAGCTGTTTTTT.

This clonotype appeared a few times. The CDR3 DNA reads TGTGCCAGCAGAGAGCGGTACCAAGAGACCCAGTACTTC. Translation: CASRERYQETQYF. The V gene is TRBV6-6, the J gene TRBJ2-5, with D possibly TRBD2 on 5 matching bases. Per germline, CDR1 MNHNY and CDR2 SVGAGI (reference sequence). This CDR3 is built from 13 residues. The V and J ends lost 6 bases and 0 bases respectively, with 8 bases between them.

This clonotype has a handful of counts. The V gene is TRBV9, the J gene TRBJ1-2; TRBD1 matches at 9 bases. The V gene end was trimmed by 3 bases and the J gene end by 4 bases; junction bases not matched to a gene: 7. The CDR3 sequence is 15 residues long. From germline, CDR1 is SGDLS and CDR2 YYNGEE. CDR3 protein: CASSARDRAAYGYTF. CDR3 bases: TGTGCCAGCAGCGCCCGGGACAGGGCGGCCTATGGCTACACCTTC.

J is TRBJ2-7 and V is TRBV5-1, with 9 bases aligning to TRBD1. V was pared by 4 bases and J by 1 base, with 6 bases of the junction left unmatched. This CDR3 contains 15 residues. Germline assignment: CDR1 SGHRS and CDR2 YFSETQ. The CDR3 sequence: CASSPGQGESYEQYV. The DNA for the CDR3 is TGCGCCAGCAGCCCGGGACAGGGTGAATCCTACGAGCAGTACGTC.

V and J are TRBV11-2 and TRBJ2-5, with D hard to call. This CDR3 contains 13 residues. Germline V gene lookup returns CDR1 SGHAT and CDR2 FQNNGV. The V and J ends lost 2 bases and 0 bases respectively, with 4 bases between them. The CDR3 DNA is TGTGCCAGCAGCTTACCGGACCAAGAGACCCAGTACTTC. Its protein product is CASSLPDQETQYF.

This clonotype has a handful of counts. V gene TRBV12-3 or TRBV12-4 combines with J gene TRBJ2-3, with 13 bases matching TRBD2. The length of the CDR3 is 17 residues. The J segment lost 5 bases and the V segment lost 2 bases, leaving 7 bases of the junction unmatched. The CDR3 sequence: CASSLSGLAGEGDTQYF. The CDR3 coding sequence is TGTGCCAGCAGTTTATCCGGACTAGCGGGAGAGGGAGATACGCAGTATTTT.

The CDR3 nucleotides read TGTGCCAGCAGTCCAGGGGGCAGCGGGGGCAAAAACATTCAGTACTTC. Its protein is CASSPGGSGGKNIQYF. The J gene is TRBJ2-4, the V gene TRBV28, with D perhaps given as TRBD1 or TRBD2 (8 bases each). Trimming shortened V by 5 bases and J by 3 bases, and 17 bases separated the two germline ends. The CDR3 consists of 16 residues. Germline assignment: CDR1 MDHEN and CDR2 SYDVKM.

J is TRBJ2-2 and V is TRBV5-1; 11 bases line up with TRBD2. The CDR3 spans 15 residues. Germline V gives CDR1 SGHRS, CDR2 YFSETQ. The V gene end was trimmed by 6 bases and the J gene end by 1 base; junction bases not matched to a gene: 2. The CDR3 region is CASTGTSGNTGELFF. The DNA of the CDR3 is TGCGCCAGCACCGGGACTAGCGGGAACACCGGGGAGCTGTTTTTT.

V usage is TRBV12-1 and J usage is TRBJ2-3; TRBD2 was called by the table and not checked on the DNA. TRBV12-1 is a pseudogene locus. The CDR3 has 17 residues. Here the CDR3 reads CASSHRTSGCSTDTQYF. The CDR3 nucleotides are TGTGCCAGCAGCCATCGGACTAGCGGGTGCAGCACAGATACGCAGTATTTT.

The chain links TRBV10-3 to TRBJ1-2, with TRBD1 identical over 7 bases. Germline assignment: CDR1 ENHRY and CDR2 SYGVKD. The length of the CDR3 is 12 residues. J gave up 8 bases and V 6 bases, and 6 bases lay outside the gene matches. CDR3 DNA sequence: TGTGCCATCAGCCTATCGACAGGGGGCTACACCTTC. It encodes CAISLSTGGYTF.

The rearrangement links TRBV3-1 to TRBJ2-2; TRBD1 matches at 11 bases. CDR3 size: 15 residues. J lost 7 bases, V lost 4 bases, and 5 bases had no gene match. The germline gives CDR1 LGHDT, CDR2 YNNKEL (reference sequence). The CDR3: CASSLGTGGLGELFF. CDR3 coding DNA: TGTGCCAGCAGCCTCGGGACAGGGGGTCTCGGGGAGCTGTTTTTT. The full variable domain, in which reference TRBV3-1 and TRBJ2-2 provide the parts outside the CDR3, is DTAVSQTPKYLVTQMGNDKSIKCEQNLGHDTMYWYKQDSKKFLKIMFSYNNKELIINETVPNRFSPKSPDKAHLNLHINSLELGDSAVYFCASSLGTGGLGELFFGEGSRLTVL.

J is TRBJ1-1 and V is TRBV29-1; D is perhaps TRBD1 (5 bases). CDR3 length equals 13 residues. Germline V lookup: CDR1 SQVTM, CDR2 ANQGSEA. Trimming took 4 bases from V and 3 from J, leaving 12 bases between them. The chain's CDR3 is CSVAGGGHTEAFF. CDR3 nucleotides: TGCAGCGTTGCCGGGGGGGGACACACTGAAGCTTTCTTT.

The chain carries TRBV14 and TRBJ2-2, with D perhaps given as TRBD1 or TRBD2 (5 bases each). CDR1 is SGHDN, CDR2 FVKESK, per germline. The CDR3 totals 15 residues. Deletions cut 1 base from V and 4 bases from J, with 10 bases between. This CDR3 is CASSQVGVCTGELFF. The CDR3 DNA reads TGTGCCAGCAGCCAAGTGGGGGTGTGCACCGGGGAGCTGTTTTTT. Full variable domain (rest looked up from reference TRBV14 and TRBJ2-2): EAGVTQFPSHSVIEKGQTVTLRCDPISGHDNLYWYRRVMGKEIKFLLHFVKESKQDESGMPNNRFLAERTGGTYSTLKVQPAELEDSGVYFCASSQVGVCTGELFFGEGSRLTVL.

This clonotype has more than one count but fewer than ten. This sequence joins TRBV20-1 and TRBJ2-7; 9 nucleotides match TRBD2. Germline-derived CDR1 and CDR2 are DFQATT and SNEGSKA (reference sequence). The ends lost 6 bases at V and 2 bases at J; junction bases unmatched: 8. There are 14 residues in the CDR3. Here the CDR3 reads CSALGLAGTYEQYV. CDR3 in DNA: TGCAGTGCGCTTGGCCTAGCGGGAACCTACGAGCAGTACGTC.

The rearrangement joins TRBV20-1 to TRBJ2-3, with D possibly TRBD2 on 7 matching bases. The CDR3 contains 14 residues. V lost 0 bases, J lost 5 bases, and 12 bases lay in between. CDR1 and CDR2 (germline): DFQATT, SNEGSKA (reference sequence). The CDR3 DNA reads as TGCAGTGCTAGAGAAATAGGGGGGGGAGATACGCAGTATTTT. It encodes CSAREIGGGDTQYF.

This clonotype has at least ten counts. The chain is built from TRBV6-2 or TRBV6-3 and TRBJ2-2; D unclear. Trimming left V 8 bases short and J 8 bases short, with 6 bases between. From germline, CDR1 is MNHEY and CDR2 SVGEGT. The CDR3 consists of 10 residues. This CDR3 reads CASWSGELFF. CDR3 nucleotide sequence: TGTGCCAGCTGGAGTGGGGAGCTGTTTTTT.